This T cell receptor beta chain was profiled in a study of cytomegalovirus exposure and HLA in healthy donors. Study observations and caveats: Some V segments, TRBV6-2 and TRBV6-3 among them, were indistinguishable and were therefore excluded. Most TCR sequences were seen very rarely across donors, but some public TCRs occurred in many. Sequencing had likely introduced a cluster of highly shared sequence variants as an artifact.

The V end was cut by 10 bases, the J end by 0 bases, with 17 bases between. CDR1 and CDR2 from the germline V gene are SEHNR and FQNEAQ (reference sequence). The CDR3 sequence is 15 residues long. Use of 60 Vbeta and 13 Jbeta primers characterized the PCR. Per the authors' pipeline: Unique TCR beta chains numbered about 72 million in a later analysis, with about 9.9 million shared. The repertoire was sequenced with immunoSEQ multiplex PCR; TCRdb's copy has only in-frame clones and lacks some. That table gives V, J and clone size, and the DNA gave D and trimming. This sample has 160,000 or so clones, with around three quarters found just once. Notes on this clone: Its cognate antigen is unknown.

The TCR was taken from a man in his forties or fifties in good health and CMV-seronegative. Sequencing was carried out using PBMCs. The chain has TRBV7-9 and TRBJ2-3; the D gene is possibly TRBD2 (6 bases). The CDR3 reads CATSSGERSTDTQYF. The DNA of the CDR3 is TGTGCCACCTCGTCGGGGGAGAGGAGCACAGATACGCAGTATTTT.